This record concerns one T cell receptor beta chain sequence. Its target is unknown. Per the germline V gene, CDR1 is SGHAT and CDR2 is FQNNGV. V was pared by 4 bases and J by 2 bases, with 27 bases between. The CDR3 is 19 residues long. These data originate in a study of OX40 agonist ivuxolimab in advanced cancers. In the study overall: Earlier anti-PD-1, anti-PD-L1 or anti-CTLA-4 therapy was permitted; roughly 42% had received some.

TCRdb's table, derived via immunoSEQ multiplex PCR, lists solely in-frame clones and lacks some. The sample shows some 60,000 clones, 91% of them seen only once. General observations from the study: Among the lowest peripheral clonal expansion occurred in 0.1-3.0 mg/kg partial responders. Researchers report that CD8+ T cells had, on average, more expanded clones than CD4+.

The source of this sequence is an adult with an advanced solid tumor such as melanoma, head and neck, liver or kidney cancer. The chain carries TRBV11-2 and TRBJ2-7; D may correspond to TRBD1 or TRBD2 (5 bases each). Sequencing used CD4+ or CD8+ T cells sorted from blood, obtained in a trial of the OX40 agonist ivuxolimab. This CDR3 is CASSSPTYRGSLGPYEQYF. The CDR3 nucleotides read TGTGCCAGCAGCTCTCCAACGTATCGGGGCAGCCTCGGGCCCTACGAGCAGTACTTC.